This TCR beta chain was identified in a study of response to subunit inactivated influenza vaccine. TCRdb analysed the RT-PCR reads with MiXCR anew, one entry per CDR3 protein. The sample consists of about 540,000 distinct CDR3 sequences, approximately 20% of them appearing once. Trimming cost V 6 bases and J 3 bases, with 16 bases left between them. The CDR3 spans 15 residues. Looked up from germline, CDR1 is LGHNA and CDR2 is YSLEER. The same specimen was also included in a second study, on T cells expressing NK-cell markers. This second study notes: A 5'RACE template switching approach incorporating UMIs was used to make TCR beta cDNA.

This receptor was identified in a man in his forties or fifties who received an inactivated influenza vaccine. The sample was CD4+ T cells sorted from PBMCs, taken less than 13 days after vaccination. The chain links TRBV4-3 to TRBJ2-3, with TRBD1 as a possible D gene (5 bases). The CDR3 DNA reads as TGCGCCAGCAGTTATTTGGGGCTCGGAACAGATACGCAGTATTTT. It specifies CASSYLGLGTDTQYF.